This T cell receptor (beta chain) originates from a study of CD8 T cells in Susac syndrome. The authors carried out high-throughput sequencing of TCR beta. They applied it to CD8+ and CD4+ T cells obtained from blood. The CDR3 has 16 amino acids. Germline values: CDR1 SNHLY, CDR2 FYNNEI. J lost 0 bases, V lost 0 bases, and 4 bases had no gene match. Reverse transcription of roughly 0.45 to 1 ug RNA used random hexamers. The immunoSEQ assay covered 54 Vbeta and 13 Jbeta segments for CDR3. TCRdb ran MiXCR on the immunoSEQ multiplex PCR reads and lists one entry per CDR3 protein. The table lists around 140,000 distinct CDR3 sequences, around 85% of them singletons.

The V and J genes are TRBV2 and TRBJ1-1, with 7 bases lining up with TRBD1. This receptor was obtained from a human donor with multiple sclerosis. The specimen was CD8+ T cells from PBMCs. CDR3 region: CASSEAGTVMNTEAFF. The CDR3 DNA reads as TGTGCCAGCAGTGAAGCTGGGACAGTTATGAACACTGAAGCTTTCTTT.